This TCR beta chain is from a study of blood T cells in healthy people across ages. Alongside a J-beta primer mix, a sample-barcoded 5' primer served in a second PCR lasting about 7 to 12 cycles. The template-switch adaptor was a 5' adaptor with 12 random nucleotides. It tagged each cDNA molecule. Each sample yielded at least 3 million CDR3-containing paired-end reads. TCRdb analysed the 5' RACE reads with MiXCR anew, one entry per CDR3 protein. The sample consists of 630,000 or so distinct CDR3 sequences, around 32% of them appearing once. This clonotype was observed many times. Germline V gene data show CDR1 as SQVTM and CDR2 as ANQGSEA. V lost 6 bases and J lost 0; bases outside the gene matches: 8. This CDR3 has 16 residues.

The clonotype was recovered from a woman over 75 in good health. The chain joins TRBV29-1 to TRBJ2-3, with 11 positions matching TRBD2. The sequenced sample was blood. CDR3 bases: TGCAGCGTCCAGGGGCTAGCGGGGGGTAGCACAGATACGCAGTATTTT. It encodes CSVQGLAGGSTDTQYF.